The source of this TCR beta chain is a study of blood T cell repertoires in COVID-19. Study-level background: The United States, Italy and Spain were the sources of the acute and convalescent COVID-19 samples. T cells, B-cell-depleted T cells, or PBMCs provided the cDNA or gDNA that served as material.

In the authors' methods: Nucleated cell counts were estimated from reference gene primer amplification. Profiled with immunoSEQ multiplex PCR; TCRdb holds only in-frame clones, not every one. V and J calls and clone size are those listed in that table; D and trimming were worked out from the DNA. The sample gives 100,000 or so clones, approximately 82% of which show up once; roughly a tenth is in the top ten. Germline trimming cut 6 bases from V and 4 bases from J; bases unmatched to any gene: 5. The CDR3 is 13 amino acids. This TCR derives from a man between 65 and 79 years old with active or convalescent COVID-19. The sequenced sample consisted of peripheral blood. This rearrangement joins TRBV12-3 or TRBV12-4 to TRBJ2-7, with 8 nucleotides matching TRBD1. The DNA of the CDR3 is TGTGCCAGCAGCGCCGGGACAGGTTACGAGCAGTACTTC. Translated, it gives CASSAGTGYEQYF.